Presented here are 17 T cell receptor beta chains from one specimen sequenced in a study of blood T cell repertoires in COVID-19. Here immunoSEQ multiplex PCR was the method, and the copy in TCRdb shows in-frame clones only, minus some. The data contain a few hundred thousand clones, approximately 90% of them singletons. The sequenced material came from peripheral blood. These receptors originate from a woman in her twenties or thirties with active or convalescent COVID-19.

This sequence joins TRBV30 and TRBJ1-5, with a tentative D call TRBD1 (5 bases). The CDR3 runs to 13 residues. Trimming took off 1 base at V and 7 bases at J, with 11 bases between the two ends. Germline V lookup: CDR1 GTSNPN, CDR2 SVGIG (reference sequence). The DNA for the CDR3 is TGTGCCTGGAGTGAGGGGCTCGGGCAGCCCCAGCATTTT. It codes for CAWSEGLGQPQHF.

The CDR3 DNA reads TGTGCCAGCAGTGTCCGGGATTACAATGAGCAGTTCTTC. Its translation: CASSVRDYNEQFF. The chain couples TRBV2 to TRBJ2-1, with a weak D call TRBD2 (5 bases). The V end was cut by 4 bases, the J end by 4 bases, with 8 bases between. Germline-derived CDR1 and CDR2 are SNHLY and FYNNEI. This CDR3 has 13 amino acids. The full variable domain, rest sourced from reference TRBV2 and TRBJ2-1, is EPEVTQTPSHQVTQMGQEVILRCVPISNHLYFYWYRQILGQKVEFLVSFYNNEISEKSEIFDDQFSVERPDGSNFTLKIRSTKLEDSAMYFCASSVRDYNEQFFGPGTRLTVL.

The DNA of the CDR3 is TGTGCCAGCAGCTTACGAGCTAATTCACCCCTCCACTTT. Protein product: CASSLRANSPLHF. The V call is TRBV7-3, the J call TRBJ1-6; no reliable D call. The CDR3 consists of 13 residues. The germline CDR1 and CDR2 sequences are SGHTA and FQGTGA. V was clipped by 2 bases and J by 6 bases, with 5 bases between them.

The chain has TRBV7-2 and TRBJ1-6; D is possibly TRBD1 (6 bases). CDR3 length equals 16 residues. Germline V CDR1 and CDR2: SGHTA, FQGNSA. V dropped 2 bases and J dropped 5 bases, with 13 bases sitting between them. In DNA form, the CDR3 reads TGTGCCAGCAGCTTATTTGGGGGCTGGAATAATTCACCCCTCCACTTT. It is translated as CASSLFGGWNNSPLHF.

The chain couples TRBV5-1 to TRBJ1-2; no firm D call. Germline assignment: CDR1 SGHRS and CDR2 YFSETQ. The CDR3 sequence is 13 residues long. V was clipped by 1 base and J by 5 bases, with 9 bases between them. The CDR3 DNA reads TGCGCCAGCAGCTTGCCCGGAGAGTATGGCTACACCTTC. Protein sequence: CASSLPGEYGYTF.

V and J are TRBV6-4 and TRBJ1-5; a weak D match, TRBD1 (6 bases). The CDR3 has 15 residues. Per germline, CDR1 MRHNA and CDR2 SNTAGT. V was trimmed by 3 bases and J by 6 bases, leaving 15 bases between them. DNA for the CDR3: TGTGCCAGCAGTGAAACAGGGTCGGAAAGTCAGCCCCAGCATTTT. This translates into CASSETGSESQPQHF.

V is TRBV5-6 and J is TRBJ1-1, with D possibly matching TRBD1 (5 bases). The CDR3 is 17 amino acids. Trimming removed 0 bases at V and 0 bases at J, with 15 bases between. Germline CDR1 SGHDT, CDR2 YYEEEE. The CDR3 DNA sequence: TGTGCCAGCAGCTTGGGAGGGCATGGGACTTTGAACACTGAAGCTTTCTTT. It codes for CASSLGGHGTLNTEAFF.

The V gene is TRBV18, the J gene TRBJ1-3, with D hard to call. The CDR3 contains 18 residues. Between the trimmed V and J ends, which lost 6 bases and 0 bases, there was a span of 21 bases. Germline values: CDR1 KGHSH, CDR2 LQKENI. CDR3 region: CASSTRSRDFSSGNTIYF. CDR3 sequence (DNA): TGTGCCAGCTCCACGCGGTCGAGGGATTTTAGCTCTGGAAACACCATATATTTT.

The chain is built from TRBV5-5 and TRBJ2-5; maybe TRBD2 (6 bases). The CDR3 spans 14 residues. The V gene's germline CDR1 is SGHKS and CDR2 YYEKEE (reference sequence). V lost 3 bases and J 7 bases, leaving 16 bases between the germline ends. In nucleotides, the CDR3 is TGTGCCAGCAGCTGGCGGGGCGGGCCCCCGACCCAGTACTTC. This gives the protein CASSWRGGPPTQYF.

Comment on this clone: Other DNA variants within this sample encode the same CDR3. The chain employs TRBV18 and TRBJ2-4, with D perhaps TRBD1 (6 bases). This CDR3 is built from 13 residues. Trimming left V 2 bases short and J 6 bases short, with 8 bases between. CDR1 is KGHSH, CDR2 LQKENI, per germline. CDR3 in amino acids: CASSPGGGNIQYF. CDR3 coding DNA: TGTGCCAGCTCACCAGGGGGCGGAAACATTCAGTACTTC.

This chain joins TRBV27 and TRBJ2-7; TRBD2 matches at 7 bases. Germline V gene sequence: CDR1 MNHEY, CDR2 SMNVEV (reference sequence). V trimming: 6 bases; J trimming: 5 bases; junction bases outside the gene matches: 10. This CDR3 has 14 residues. CDR3 amino acids: CASSKRGLLNEQYF. DNA of the CDR3: TGTGCCAGCAGCAAGCGGGGACTCCTCAACGAGCAGTACTTC.

V usage is TRBV7-3 and J usage is TRBJ2-7; 8 bases map to TRBD2. CDR3 length: 16 residues. CDR1 SGHTA and CDR2 FQGTGA come from the germline V gene. J gave up 1 base and V 3 bases, and 8 bases lay outside the gene matches. The CDR3 sequence is CASSFIWLAGSYEQYF. CDR3 in DNA: TGTGCCAGCAGCTTCATATGGTTAGCGGGGTCCTACGAGCAGTACTTC.

This chain connects TRBV6-5 to TRBJ1-1, with D hard to call. Trimming removed 7 bases at V and 4 bases at J, with 10 bases between. This CDR3 contains 12 residues. Germline lookup yields CDR1 MNHEY and CDR2 SVGAGI. The CDR3 nucleotides are TGTGCCAGCAAAGATAGGAGCACTGAAGCTTTCTTT. This sequence encodes CASKDRSTEAFF.

The chain uses TRBV7-9 and TRBJ1-2; TRBD1 might be the D (5 bases). The CDR3 runs to 14 residues. The ends were cut back, 7 bases at V and 8 bases at J, with 20 bases in the middle. Germline V gene lookup returns CDR1 SEHNR and CDR2 FQNEAQ (reference sequence). The CDR3 reads CASITSGGLMGYTF. The CDR3 nucleotides are TGTGCCAGCATCACTTCGGGGGGTCTTATGGGCTACACCTTC.

As regards this clone: The sample carries other DNA sequences with the same CDR3. The V gene is TRBV7-2, the J gene TRBJ2-5; no firm D call. Trimming shortened V by 1 base and J by 0 bases, and 3 bases separated the two germline ends. The CDR3 loop spans 13 amino acids. CDR1 is SGHTA, CDR2 FQGNSA, per germline. The CDR3 spells CASSLDYQETQYF. The CDR3 coding sequence is TGTGCCAGCAGCTTAGACTACCAAGAGACCCAGTACTTC.

The chain links TRBV9 to TRBJ1-1, with 9 bases identical to TRBD1. The CDR3 covers 14 residues. Looked up from germline, CDR1 is SGDLS and CDR2 is YYNGEE. Unmatched junction bases numbered 3, after V lost 4 bases and J lost 2 bases. CDR3 sequence: CASSQQGANTEAFF. As DNA, the CDR3 is TGTGCCAGCAGCCAACAGGGGGCCAACACTGAAGCTTTCTTT.

The chain combines TRBV10-3 with TRBJ2-7; D gene unclear. V lost 2 bases and J lost 5, with 7 bases in between. Germline assignment: CDR1 ENHRY and CDR2 SYGVKD. CDR3 length: 12 residues. The DNA of the CDR3 is TGTGCCATCAGTGAGAGAGGCGACGAGCAGTACTTC. This encodes CAISERGDEQYF.